These 11 T cell receptor beta chains were all obtained from the same sample, sequenced in a study of Graves' ophthalmopathy and Graves' hyperthyroidism. RNA transcripts were the template, and TCR beta CDR3 regions were amplified from them. First-round RT-PCR employed HTBI primers, with a second-round multiplex PCR after it. From the multiplex PCR reads, TCRdb called clonotypes with MiXCR, one entry per CDR3 protein. The sample has more than 300,000 distinct CDR3 sequences; about 18% are singletons. Specimen: peripheral blood. The source is an adult woman with stable Graves' hyperthyroidism.

The chain links TRBV27 to TRBJ1-6; D perhaps matches TRBD1 (6 bases). Germline CDR1 MNHEY, CDR2 SMNVEV (reference sequence). Trimming pared 4 bases from V and 5 bases from J, leaving 18 bases between. CDR3 length: 17 residues. CDR3 in amino acids: CASSSLLQGGDNSPLHF. The DNA for the CDR3 is TGTGCCAGCAGTTCGTTACTACAGGGCGGAGATAATTCACCCCTCCACTTT.

On this clonotype: Being one base from a much bigger clone, this may be a read error. This chain joins TRBV7-6 and TRBJ1-5; 8 bases map to TRBD1. Trimming cost V 5 bases and J 5 bases; bases outside gene matches: 5. CDR1 is SGHVS, CDR2 FNYEAQ, per germline. This CDR3 spans 14 amino acids. The CDR3 is CASSPRTGHQPQHF. CDR3 DNA: TGTGCCAGCAGCCCAAGGACAGGGCATCAGCCCCAGCATTTT.

The chain couples TRBV20-1 to TRBJ2-7; 10 nucleotides agree with TRBD1. V trimming: 0 bases; J trimming: 2 bases; junction bases outside the gene matches: 4. CDR1 is DFQATT and CDR2 is SNEGSKA in the germline V gene (reference sequence). CDR3 length: 15 residues. The CDR3 reads CSARDGDRGTYEQYF. The CDR3 DNA follows: TGCAGTGCTAGAGATGGGGACAGGGGAACCTACGAGCAGTACTTC.

CDR3: CASSSTSGPLEQYF. CDR3 in DNA: TGTGCCAGCAGCTCAACTAGCGGGCCTCTCGAGCAGTACTTC. This chain uses TRBV7-2 with TRBJ2-7; 9 bases match TRBD2. The CDR3 is 14 residues long. V lost 4 bases and J lost 6; bases outside the gene matches: 7. From germline, CDR1 is SGHTA and CDR2 FQGNSA.

The table lists this clonotype with many counts. The V gene is TRBV7-8, the J gene TRBJ2-5, with 13 bases lining up with TRBD2. The J segment lost 2 bases and the V segment lost 5 bases, leaving 2 bases of the junction unmatched. The germline V gene encodes CDR1 SGHVS and CDR2 FQNEAQ. The CDR3 totals 15 residues. The CDR3 reads CASSTLAGGQETQYF. The CDR3 region has the DNA TGTGCCAGCAGCACACTAGCGGGAGGGCAAGAGACCCAGTACTTC.

Many counts were recorded for this clonotype. V and J are TRBV28 and TRBJ2-2; TRBD2 matches at 8 bases. The germline V gene has CDR1 MDHEN and CDR2 SYDVKM. J was trimmed by 5 bases and V by 10 bases; bases with no gene match: 12. This CDR3 comprises 15 residues. The CDR3 protein is CATLSGGTVTGELFF. Written as DNA, the CDR3 is TGTGCCACCTTGAGCGGGGGCACCGTGACCGGGGAGCTGTTTTTT.

This clonotype was detected ten times or more. The V call is TRBV12-3 or TRBV12-4, the J call TRBJ2-5, with D possibly matching TRBD2 (5 bases). This CDR3 contains 15 residues. V lost 1 base to trimming and J lost 5 bases, with 14 bases between them. The CDR3 nucleotides read TGTGCCAGCAGTTTAGGGACTGAGCCGTTGGAGACCCAGTACTTC. This sequence encodes CASSLGTEPLETQYF.

This clonotype showed up many times. The rearrangement links TRBV6-2 or TRBV6-3 to TRBJ2-7; 9 bases fit TRBD1. V shed 2 bases, J shed 5 bases, and the junction held 4 bases outside the gene matches. The V gene's germline CDR1 is MNHEY and CDR2 SVGEGT. The CDR3 has 14 amino acids. The CDR3 region has the DNA TGTGCCAGCAGTTACGGGACAGGGATCAACGAGCAGTACTTC. Its protein is CASSYGTGINEQYF.

This clonotype was picked up many times. This chain joins TRBV30 and TRBJ2-5; weak D call: TRBD1 (5 bases). The CDR3 loop spans 13 amino acids. V lost 0 bases and J lost 5, with 10 bases in between. Germline CDR1 and CDR2: GTSNPN and SVGIG (reference sequence). For the CDR3, the DNA is TGTGCCTGGAGTGTAGCAGGGTGGGAGACCCAGTACTTC. Protein: CAWSVAGWETQYF.

This clonotype showed up many times. The chain uses TRBV12-3 or TRBV12-4 and TRBJ1-1, with D maybe TRBD1 (5 bases). This CDR3 comprises 15 residues. V was clipped by 7 bases and J by 11 bases, with 26 bases between them. CDR3 loop: CASTAWPGGVSVAFF. The DNA for the CDR3 is TGTGCCAGCACAGCCTGGCCTGGGGGGGTGTCCGTGGCTTTCTTT.

Ten or more counts support this clonotype. The DNA of the CDR3 is TGCAGTGCTAGAGATACTAGCATGGCCCCCCTCGAGCAGTACTTC. Encoded protein: CSARDTSMAPLEQYF. The chain joins TRBV20-1 to TRBJ2-7, with a weak D call TRBD2 (6 bases). V shed 0 bases and J shed 6 bases, with 18 bases lying between them. This CDR3 comprises 15 residues. Germline-derived CDR1 and CDR2 are DFQATT and SNEGSKA (reference sequence).